This TCR beta chain was identified during a study of response to subunit inactivated influenza vaccine. Broader study findings: T cells newly recruited by each seasonal influenza vaccination are few, the authors suggested.

MiXCR, applied by TCRdb to the RT-PCR reads, yields one record per CDR3 protein. The table includes 300,000 to 350,000 distinct CDR3 sequences, 22% detected once. The CDR3 loop spans 15 amino acids. Looked up from germline, CDR1 is LGHDT and CDR2 is YNNKEL (reference sequence). V was cut by 0 bases and J by 11 bases, with 19 bases left in between. There are many counts of this clonotype. Its antigen is not identified. J is TRBJ1-1 and V is TRBV3-1; D possibly corresponds to TRBD1 (5 bases). This specimen was PBMCs from blood, taken roughly 20 months after vaccination. The source of this sequence is a man between 50 and 70 years old who received an inactivated influenza vaccine. As DNA, the CDR3 is TGTGCCAGCAGCCAAGAGGGGGTGGGCAGTGGCGATGCTTTCTTT. This gives the protein CASSQEGVGSGDAFF.